The 14 T cell receptor beta chains reported below all come from one sample, sequenced in a study of CD8 T cells in ankylosing spondylitis. MiXCR, run by TCRdb on the 5' RACE reads, gives a single entry per CDR3 protein. This sample yields a few hundred thousand distinct CDR3 sequences, of which under 20% are seen a single time; approximately 32% belongs to the top ten. Sequenced: blood, either unsorted or a sorted T cell fraction (not recorded which). The receptors derive from a male donor with ankylosing spondylitis or in good health (not recorded which).

A remark on this clonotype: A much larger clone is a single base away; this may be a read error. The chain uses TRBV29-1 and TRBJ2-5, with D possibly being TRBD1 or TRBD2 (5 bases each). Germline V lookup: CDR1 SQVTM, CDR2 ANQGSEA. This CDR3 contains 15 residues. Trimming shortened V by 6 bases and J by 0 bases, and 17 bases separated the two germline ends. CDR3 in DNA: TGCAGCGTGCATCACCGGGACGGATACCAAGAGACCCAGTACTTC. It codes for CSVHHRDGYQETQYF.

This clonotype was observed a handful of times. The chain recombines TRBV29-1 with TRBJ2-5; D is perhaps TRBD1 (5 bases). V was clipped by 8 bases and J by 0 bases, with 19 bases between them. The CDR3 covers 15 residues. Germline CDR1 reads SQVTM; CDR2 reads ANQGSEA. The CDR3 DNA reads as TGCAGCACCCATTTGGCGGACACGGACCAAGAGACCCAGTACTTC. As protein: CSTHLADTDQETQYF.

The sample holds a few counts of this clonotype. This chain joins TRBV4-1 and TRBJ2-7; the D gene is possibly TRBD2 (6 bases). Germline V gives CDR1 MGHRA, CDR2 YSYEKL. The CDR3 has 14 residues. Trimming pared 1 base from V and 5 bases from J, leaving 12 bases between. The CDR3 spells CASSQVGGFDEQYF. The CDR3 bases are TGCGCCAGCAGCCAAGTTGGAGGGTTCGACGAGCAGTACTTC.

The V gene is TRBV29-1, the J gene TRBJ2-3, with a weak D call TRBD1 (6 bases). Trimming shortened V by 8 bases and J by 2 bases, and 17 bases separated the two germline ends. Germline V gene sequence: CDR1 SQVTM, CDR2 ANQGSEA. The CDR3 totals 14 residues. The CDR3 region has the DNA TGCAGCTATTTGGGGGCCGATAACACAGATACGCAGTATTTT. Translation gives CSYLGADNTDTQYF.

This clonotype appeared once. The chain has TRBV7-9 and TRBJ2-5, with unresolved D. V lost 5 bases and J lost 2, with 12 bases in between. This CDR3 is built from 14 residues. The germline CDR1 and CDR2 sequences are SEHNR and FQNEAQ (reference sequence). The CDR3, as DNA: TGTGCCAGCAGCCCTCTTCCGGCTCAAGAGACCCAGTACTTC. Translation gives CASSPLPAQETQYF.

The chain joins TRBV29-1 to TRBJ2-1; a weak D match, TRBD2 (6 bases). Germline V CDR1 and CDR2: SQVTM, ANQGSEA. The V gene lost 6 bases and the J gene lost 7 bases, with 19 bases spanning the gap. The CDR3 totals 14 residues. CDR3 sequence: CSVPSGLGGNEQFF. Written as DNA, the CDR3 is TGCAGCGTCCCCAGCGGATTAGGAGGGAATGAGCAGTTCTTC.

This clonotype was detected a few times. This chain uses TRBV7-6 with TRBJ2-1, with TRBD2 matching over 7 bases. The germline CDR1 and CDR2 sequences are SGHVS and FNYEAQ. The CDR3 extends over 15 amino acids. Trimming removed 0 bases from V and 4 bases from J; junction bases left unmatched: 3. CDR3 region: CASSLAAGKYNEQFF. CDR3 sequence (DNA): TGTGCCAGCAGCTTAGCAGCGGGAAAATACAATGAGCAGTTCTTC.

The rearrangement uses TRBV12-3 or TRBV12-4 and TRBJ2-1; the D is unclear. This CDR3 has 18 amino acids. Trimming shortened V by 0 bases and J by 3 bases, and 18 bases separated the two germline ends. CDR3 amino acids: CASSLARNRKIFYNEQFF. The CDR3 DNA follows: TGTGCCAGCAGTTTAGCGCGGAACAGAAAGATATTCTACAATGAGCAGTTCTTC.

This chain connects TRBV5-6 to TRBJ2-7, with D hard to call. Germline loops: CDR1 SGHDT, CDR2 YYEEEE. CDR3 length equals 14 residues. Trimming left V 0 bases short and J 0 bases short, with 7 bases between. CDR3 protein: CASSLGGFSYEQYF. In DNA, the CDR3 is TGTGCCAGCAGCTTGGGTGGTTTCTCCTACGAGCAGTACTTC. The variable domain in full, completed from reference TRBV5-6 and TRBJ2-7, reads DAGVTQSPTHLIKTRGQQVTLRCSPKSGHDTVSWYQQALGQGPQFIFQYYEEEERQRGNFPDRFSGHQFPNYSSELNVNALLLGDSALYLCASSLGGFSYEQYFGPGTRLTVT.

This clonotype was counted between two and nine times. The rearrangement links TRBV29-1 to TRBJ2-4; 9 nucleotides agree with TRBD2. This CDR3 comprises 19 residues. J gave up 2 bases and V 0 bases, and 14 bases lay outside the gene matches. The germline V gene has CDR1 SQVTM and CDR2 ANQGSEA. DNA of the CDR3: TGCAGCGTTGAAGATAGCCCTAGCGGGAATGTGGCGTCCAAAAACATTCAGTACTTC. It codes for CSVEDSPSGNVASKNIQYF.

This chain links TRBV7-9 with TRBJ2-7; TRBD2 might be the D (5 bases). The V and J ends lost 2 bases and 2 bases respectively, with 16 bases between them. The germline CDR1 and CDR2 sequences are SEHNR and FQNEAQ (reference sequence). The CDR3 has 16 residues. The DNA of the CDR3 is TGTGCCAGCAGCTTAAGTCCAGCGGAGGCAGCCTACGAGCAGTACTTC. It codes for CASSLSPAEAAYEQYF.

The chain combines TRBV7-9 with TRBJ1-1, with 7 bases that match TRBD1. CDR1 is SEHNR and CDR2 is FQNEAQ in the germline V gene (reference sequence). The CDR3 is 13 amino acids. J was trimmed by 4 bases and V by 6 bases; bases with no gene match: 5. DNA of the CDR3: TGTGCCAGCAGGACAGGGTACGTCACTGAAGCTTTCTTT. Encoded protein: CASRTGYVTEAFF.

This clonotype was counted a few times. This chain connects TRBV6-2 or TRBV6-3 to TRBJ2-7; D not certain. Germline CDR1 is MNHEY and CDR2 is SVGEGT. V dropped 6 bases and J dropped 1 base, with 10 bases sitting between them. The CDR3 loop spans 13 amino acids. Here the CDR3 DNA reads TGTGCCAGCAGCGACCTATTTTCCTACGAGCAGTACTTC. Encoded protein: CASSDLFSYEQYF.

This clonotype has a handful of counts. The chain employs TRBV6-1 and TRBJ1-1; no clear D gene. CDR3 length: 14 residues. V lost 8 bases to trimming and J lost 1 base, with 14 bases between them. The germline V gene encodes CDR1 MNHNS and CDR2 SASEGT. The CDR3 DNA reads TGTGCCAGCTACCTCCCCGATCCGAACACTGAAGCTTTCTTT. Residues: CASYLPDPNTEAFF.